Below, 28 T cell receptor beta chains from the same sample are listed, as sequenced in a study of OX40 agonist ivuxolimab in advanced cancers. TCRdb's table, derived via immunoSEQ multiplex PCR, lists solely in-frame clones and lacks some. The data hold approximately 62,000 clones, with 80% to 90% observed a single time. The source material was CD4+ or CD8+ T cells sorted from blood, sampled in a trial of the OX40 agonist ivuxolimab. These TCRs come from an adult with an advanced solid tumor such as melanoma, head and neck, liver or kidney cancer.

This chain uses TRBV4-1 with TRBJ2-7; TRBD1 agrees at 9 bases. The junction had 4 bases not matched to a gene; V was cut back by 0 bases and J by 4 bases. CDR1 MGHRA and CDR2 YSYEKL come from the germline V gene. The CDR3 runs to 15 residues. The CDR3 reads CASSQDGTGRYEQYF. The CDR3 region has the DNA TGCGCCAGCAGCCAAGACGGGACAGGGAGATACGAGCAGTACTTC.

This chain links TRBV7-9 with TRBJ2-7; TRBD2 agrees at 13 bases. The germline CDR1 and CDR2 sequences are SEHNR and FQNEAQ (reference sequence). After removal of 8 bases from V and 4 bases from J, the junction contained 11 bases not matched to a gene. There are 16 residues in the CDR3. The CDR3 nucleotides are TGTGCCAGCTCCCCTTTCCAACTAGCGGGAGGGTACGAGCAGTACTTC. Protein: CASSPFQLAGGYEQYF.

The chain is built from TRBV28 and TRBJ2-3; D might be TRBD2 (5 bases). This CDR3 comprises 16 residues. Trimming took 2 bases from V and 2 from J, leaving 14 bases between them. Per the germline V gene, CDR1 is MDHEN and CDR2 is SYDVKM. CDR3 nucleotides: TGTGCCAGCAGTTTAGGGGTAGCGCCACTCACAGATACGCAGTATTTT. Translation: CASSLGVAPLTDTQYF.

This clone turned up a few times. Other DNA sequences of this sample code for an identical CDR3. V and J are TRBV5-4 and TRBJ1-1; D is perhaps TRBD1 (5 bases). The CDR3 covers 12 residues. Trimming cost V 1 base and J 5 bases, with 6 bases left between them. The germline V gene has CDR1 SGHNT and CDR2 YYREEE (reference sequence). The CDR3 DNA sequence: TGTGCCAGCAGCTTGCGGGGGACTGAAGCTTTCTTT. Protein product: CASSLRGTEAFF.

This chain connects TRBV23-1 to TRBJ2-1; the D is unclear. TRBV23-1 is assigned to the ORF class and has an uncertain function. The ends were cut back, 4 bases at V and 3 bases at J, with 16 bases in the middle. The CDR3 covers 16 residues. This chain's CDR3 is CASSPPLVGYYNEQFF. CDR3 sequence (DNA): TGCGCCAGCAGTCCCCCCCTTGTTGGTTACTACAATGAGCAGTTCTTC.

The chain has TRBV27 and TRBJ2-1, with TRBD2 matching 12 bases. Looked up from germline, CDR1 is MNHEY and CDR2 is SMNVEV (reference sequence). Trimming removed 6 bases from V and 7 bases from J; junction bases left unmatched: 10. The CDR3 extends over 16 amino acids. DNA of the CDR3: TGTGCCAGCAGCGAAACCGGGACTAGCGGGCGAAATGAGCAGTTCTTC. It yields the protein CASSETGTSGRNEQFF.

The V and J genes are TRBV25-1 and TRBJ1-1, with 7 bases aligning to TRBD1. Trimming removed 8 bases from V and 1 base from J; junction bases left unmatched: 7. CDR1 and CDR2 from the germline V gene are MGHDK and SYGVNS. The CDR3 sequence is 14 residues long. In DNA, the CDR3 is TGTGCCAGCCGAGAAGGGACAGCGAACACTGAAGCTTTCTTT. Protein: CASREGTANTEAFF.

V gene TRBV19 combines with J gene TRBJ1-1; unclear D gene. Trimming took off 1 base at V and 11 bases at J, with 14 bases between the two ends. The germline gives CDR1 LNHDA, CDR2 SQIVND (reference sequence). This CDR3 region has 13 residues. CDR3 loop: CASSIATTDRAFF. DNA of the CDR3: TGTGCCAGTAGTATAGCCACGACCGATCGGGCTTTCTTT.

V is TRBV9 and J is TRBJ2-1; 12 nucleotides match TRBD2. V was pared by 4 bases and J by 4 bases, with 3 bases of the junction left unmatched. This CDR3 spans 15 amino acids. Germline V gene data show CDR1 as SGDLS and CDR2 as YYNGEE. The CDR3 DNA follows: TGTGCCAGCAGCTACGGACTAGCGGGGTACAATGAGCAGTTCTTC. Translated, it gives CASSYGLAGYNEQFF.

The rearrangement uses TRBV9 and TRBJ2-1; 10 bases line up with TRBD2. CDR3 length equals 15 residues. After removal of 6 bases from V and 4 bases from J, the junction contained 7 bases not matched to a gene. Germline assignment: CDR1 SGDLS and CDR2 YYNGEE. The CDR3 sequence: CASTPGLASYNEQFF. CDR3 nucleotides: TGTGCCAGCACCCCGGGACTAGCGTCATACAATGAGCAGTTCTTC.

The chain employs TRBV9 and TRBJ2-5; D gene ambiguous. Trimming left V 1 base short and J 8 bases short, with 6 bases between. Germline CDR1 SGDLS, CDR2 YYNGEE. CDR3 size: 11 residues. The CDR3 nucleotides read TGTGCCAGCAGCGTAAGGAATACCCAGTACTTC. Translation: CASSVRNTQYF.

This rearrangement joins TRBV27 to TRBJ2-7, with TRBD2 matching 7 bases. With V trimmed by 3 bases and J by 3 bases, 2 bases remained unmatched. This CDR3 is 13 amino acids long. Germline V gene lookup returns CDR1 MNHEY and CDR2 SMNVEV (reference sequence). In DNA form, the CDR3 reads TGTGCCAGCAGTTTGGGGAGGGTCTACGAGCAGTACTTC. Its translation: CASSLGRVYEQYF.

The chain recombines TRBV7-6 with TRBJ2-5; TRBD2 matches at 8 bases. The V gene's germline CDR1 is SGHVS and CDR2 FNYEAQ. Germline trimming cut 5 bases from V and 5 bases from J; bases unmatched to any gene: 16. The CDR3 has 17 residues. Written as DNA, the CDR3 is TGTGCCAGCAGCCTAGGCGCACCAGGGACTAGAATGGAGACCCAGTACTTC. This gives the protein CASSLGAPGTRMETQYF.

The rearrangement uses TRBV19 and TRBJ2-1; TRBD2 aligns across 10 bases. CDR3 length equals 13 residues. The ends lost 9 bases at V and 4 bases at J; junction bases unmatched: 3. Germline V gene data show CDR1 as LNHDA and CDR2 as SQIVND (reference sequence). The CDR3 is CARAGLAYNEQFF. The CDR3 DNA reads as TGTGCCAGGGCGGGACTAGCGTACAATGAGCAGTTCTTC.

CDR3 loop: CASSPRSPNTGELFF. CDR3 DNA sequence: TGTGCCAGCAGCCCGCGGAGCCCGAACACCGGGGAGCTGTTTTTT. The chain recombines TRBV7-9 with TRBJ2-2; no firm D call. Trimming pared 5 bases from V and 0 bases from J, leaving 10 bases between. The germline CDR1 and CDR2 sequences are SEHNR and FQNEAQ (reference sequence). There are 15 residues in the CDR3.

The rearrangement uses TRBV4-1 and TRBJ1-6, with D possibly matching TRBD1 (6 bases). There are 13 residues in the CDR3. The V end lost 8 bases, the J end lost 9 bases, and 14 bases lay between the germline ends. Germline V gene sequence: CDR1 MGHRA, CDR2 YSYEKL. CDR3 nucleotides: TGCGCCAGCGCGGCAGGGGCTCTTTCACCCCTCCACTTT. Translating it yields CASAAGALSPLHF.

The V call is TRBV29-1, the J call TRBJ1-2; D ambiguous. V gave up 6 bases and J gave up 6 bases, with 11 bases separating them. The CDR3 is 11 amino acids. Germline V gene lookup returns CDR1 SQVTM and CDR2 ANQGSEA. This chain's CDR3 is CSVGGGNGYTF. For the CDR3, the DNA is TGCAGCGTGGGCGGAGGGAATGGCTACACCTTC.

The rearrangement uses TRBV28 and TRBJ2-1; perhaps TRBD1 as D (5 bases). The CDR3 has 12 residues. Per the germline V gene, CDR1 is MDHEN and CDR2 is SYDVKM. V was clipped by 5 bases and J by 6 bases, with 8 bases between them. Written as DNA, the CDR3 is TGTGCCAGCAGTCTCACAGGCAATGAGCAGTTCTTC. Its protein product is CASSLTGNEQFF.

The chain combines TRBV9 with TRBJ2-1; 7 bases map to TRBD2. Germline assignment: CDR1 SGDLS and CDR2 YYNGEE. V lost 0 bases and J lost 5; bases outside the gene matches: 5. This CDR3 is built from 15 residues. CDR3 region: CASSVGGDYNNEQFF. CDR3 nucleotide sequence: TGTGCCAGCAGCGTAGGGGGGGACTATAACAATGAGCAGTTCTTC. Complete variable domain (other parts from reference TRBV9 and TRBJ2-1): DSGVTQTPKHLITATGQRVTLRCSPRSGDLSVYWYQQSLDQGLQFLIQYYNGEERAKGNILERFSAQQFPDLHSELNLSSLELGDSALYFCASSVGGDYNNEQFFGPGTRLTVL.

The chain employs TRBV2 and TRBJ2-1; 10 bases fit TRBD2. The CDR3 length is 14 residues. V shed 5 bases, J shed 4 bases, and the junction held 2 bases outside the gene matches. Germline CDR1 SNHLY, CDR2 FYNNEI. The CDR3, as DNA: TGTGCCAGCAGTTGGACTAGCGGTTACAATGAGCAGTTCTTC. The encoded protein is CASSWTSGYNEQFF.

The gene calls are TRBV6-1 and TRBJ2-7, with D tentatively TRBD1 (5 bases). This CDR3 has 11 residues. Deletions cut 10 bases from V and 4 bases from J, with 11 bases between. Germline loops: CDR1 MNHNS, CDR2 SASEGT. The CDR3 DNA reads TGTGCCACCATTGACAGATACGAGCAGTACTTC. Amino acid sequence: CATIDRYEQYF.

This clone has ten or more counts. The chain recombines TRBV10-3 with TRBJ1-1, with D unclear. V lost 4 bases, J lost 3 bases, and 9 bases lay in between. Germline V lookup: CDR1 ENHRY, CDR2 SYGVKD. The CDR3 loop spans 13 amino acids. The CDR3 coding sequence is TGTGCCATCAGTGGGGAGTGGGACACTGAAGCTTTCTTT. Protein: CAISGEWDTEAFF.

V gene TRBV14 combines with J gene TRBJ2-7; D is uncertain. This CDR3 has 13 amino acids. V was trimmed by 3 bases and J by 1 base, leaving 7 bases between them. Germline V gene lookup returns CDR1 SGHDN and CDR2 FVKESK. DNA of the CDR3: TGTGCCAGCAGCCAGGATATTTCCTACGAGCAGTACTTC. This translates into CASSQDISYEQYF. Variable domain in full (rest from reference TRBV14 and TRBJ2-7): EAGVTQFPSHSVIEKGQTVTLRCDPISGHDNLYWYRRVMGKEIKFLLHFVKESKQDESGMPNNRFLAERTGGTYSTLKVQPAELEDSGVYFCASSQDISYEQYFGPGTRLTVT.

The chain employs TRBV7-9 and TRBJ2-1; possibly TRBD2 for D (6 bases). This CDR3 is built from 16 residues. With 0 bases removed from V and 6 bases from J, the gap between germline ends came to 15 bases. Germline V gives CDR1 SEHNR, CDR2 FQNEAQ (reference sequence). The CDR3 DNA reads TGTGCCAGCAGCTTAGCGTCTTCGGGAGTAGGCAATGAGCAGTTCTTC. This encodes CASSLASSGVGNEQFF.

The chain employs TRBV5-1 and TRBJ2-6; D is uncertain. Germline-derived CDR1 and CDR2 are SGHRS and YFSETQ. The CDR3 spans 15 residues. Trimming removed 3 bases from V and 0 bases from J, with 7 bases in between. CDR3 coding DNA: TGCGCCAGCAGCTCGCAGGACTCTGGGGCCAACGTCCTGACTTTC. Translation: CASSSQDSGANVLTF. The full variable domain, in which reference TRBV5-1 and TRBJ2-6 provide the parts outside the CDR3, is KAGVTQTPRYLIKTRGQQVTLSCSPISGHRSVSWYQQTPGQGLQFLFEYFSETQRNKGNFPGRFSGRQFSNSRSEMNVSTLELGDSALYLCASSSQDSGANVLTFGAGSRLTVL.

This clone was detected once. The chain carries TRBV7-6 and TRBJ2-2, with D uncertain. The ends were cut back, 6 bases at V and 5 bases at J, with 7 bases in the middle. CDR3 length: 12 amino acids. CDR1 is SGHVS and CDR2 is FNYEAQ in the germline V gene. The CDR3: CASSFRTGELFF. CDR3 sequence (DNA): TGTGCCAGCAGTTTTCGTACCGGGGAGCTGTTTTTT.

This chain connects TRBV5-8 to TRBJ1-5, with D tentatively TRBD1 (6 bases). V lost 4 bases and J lost 1, with 21 bases in between. This CDR3 spans 18 amino acids. Germline CDR1 and CDR2: SGHTS and YDEGEE. CDR3 DNA sequence: TGTGCCAGCAGCCCCAACGGGGGGCAAGCCTACAGCAATCAGCCCCAGCATTTT. Translated: CASSPNGGQAYSNQPQHF.

The V and J genes are TRBV7-9 and TRBJ2-1; TRBD2 agrees at 12 bases. Trimming took 4 bases from V and 7 from J; bases not matched to a gene: 5. This CDR3 has 15 residues. Looked up from germline, CDR1 is SEHNR and CDR2 is FQNEAQ (reference sequence). This CDR3 is CASSSLAGGGNEQFF. The CDR3 DNA follows: TGTGCCAGCAGCTCCCTAGCGGGAGGGGGGAATGAGCAGTTCTTC.